The 17 T cell receptor beta chains given below trace back to one sample, sequenced in a study of CD8 T cells in ankylosing spondylitis. TCRdb recomputed calls from the 5' RACE reads with MiXCR, one row per CDR3 protein. The sample carries about 350,000 distinct CDR3 sequences, roughly 22% recorded once. Sequenced input: blood, either unsorted or a sorted T cell fraction (not recorded which). The receptors were gathered from a male donor with ankylosing spondylitis or in good health (not recorded which).

This clonotype appeared a few times. The chain joins TRBV7-9 to TRBJ1-2; TRBD1 might be the D (5 bases). The germline V and J ends were trimmed by 5 bases and 2 bases, with 21 bases remaining between them. The germline V gene has CDR1 SEHNR and CDR2 FQNEAQ (reference sequence). This CDR3 has 17 amino acids. DNA for the CDR3: TGTGCCAGCAGCCCGAACGCGACAGTGTTATTCAACTATGGCTACACCTTC. It translates to CASSPNATVLFNYGYTF.

This clonotype was seen more than once but under ten times. The rearrangement uses TRBV12-3 or TRBV12-4 and TRBJ2-1, with D unresolved. The CDR3 extends over 15 amino acids. V lost 7 bases and J lost 0, with 13 bases in between. The CDR3 reads CASTDDLSSYNEQFF. DNA of the CDR3: TGTGCCAGCACCGATGACCTGAGCTCCTACAATGAGCAGTTCTTC.

The V and J genes are TRBV28 and TRBJ2-2; D is uncertain. Trimming cost V 2 bases and J 0 bases, with 7 bases left between them. Germline CDR1 MDHEN, CDR2 SYDVKM. The CDR3 spans 15 residues. CDR3 sequence: CASSLGRTNTGELFF. The CDR3 DNA is TGTGCCAGCAGTTTAGGACGTACGAACACCGGGGAGCTGTTTTTT. The entire variable domain, with the rest obtained from reference TRBV28 and TRBJ2-2, is as follows: DVKVTQSSRYLVKRTGEKVFLECVQDMDHENMFWYRQDPGLGLRLIYFSYDVKMKEKGDIPEGYSVSREKKERFSLILESASTNQTSMYLCASSLGRTNTGELFFGEGSRLTVL.

V usage is TRBV12-3 or TRBV12-4 and J usage is TRBJ2-3; 9 bases align to TRBD2. This CDR3 comprises 14 residues. Trimming removed 3 bases from V and 5 bases from J; junction bases left unmatched: 3. CDR3 DNA: TGTGCCAGCAGTTTCGGAGCGGGGGGAGATACGCAGTATTTT. As protein: CASSFGAGGDTQYF.

The chain is built from TRBV30 and TRBJ2-1; D call uncertain. The CDR3 length is 14 residues. V dropped 0 bases and J dropped 6 bases, with 12 bases sitting between them. Germline loops: CDR1 GTSNPN, CDR2 SVGIG (reference sequence). In DNA, the CDR3 is TGTGCCTGGAGTGTACGGTGGGGTATCAATGAGCAGTTCTTC. This sequence encodes CAWSVRWGINEQFF. Using reference TRBV30 and TRBJ2-1 for the parts outside the CDR3, the full variable domain is SQTIHQWPATLVQPVGSPLSLECTVEGTSNPNLYWYRQAAGRGLQLLFYSVGIGQISSEVPQNLSASRPQDRQFILSSKKLLLSDSGFYLCAWSVRWGINEQFFGPGTRLTVL.

Only a few counts were recorded for this clonotype. The rearrangement uses TRBV29-1 and TRBJ2-7; D ambiguous. The CDR3 covers 14 residues. The germline V and J ends were trimmed by 5 bases and 5 bases, with 19 bases remaining between them. Germline V gene data show CDR1 as SQVTM and CDR2 as ANQGSEA. As DNA, the CDR3 is TGCAGCGTTAAATTTGGTCAGGCTTGGGACGAGCAGTACTTC. Translation: CSVKFGQAWDEQYF.

This chain connects TRBV29-1 to TRBJ2-7; 7 bases are shared with TRBD1. The germline V gene encodes CDR1 SQVTM and CDR2 ANQGSEA. The CDR3 runs 13 residues. Trimming at V came to 5 bases and at J to 1 base, leaving 5 bases not matched to a gene. The CDR3 here is CSVHRGGSYEQYF. The CDR3 DNA is TGCAGCGTTCACAGGGGTGGGTCCTACGAGCAGTACTTC.

The chain combines TRBV20-1 with TRBJ2-7; tentative D call: TRBD1 (5 bases). Germline CDR1 is DFQATT and CDR2 is SNEGSKA (reference sequence). CDR3 length: 14 amino acids. With 3 bases removed from V and 2 bases from J, the gap between germline ends came to 14 bases. CDR3 amino acids: CSARPGMGTYEQYF. Written as DNA, the CDR3 is TGCAGTGCTAGGCCAGGGATGGGGACCTACGAGCAGTACTTC.

In DNA form, the CDR3 reads TGTGCCAGCAGTCTGACAGCCTATAATTCACCCCTCCACTTT. Translation gives CASSLTAYNSPLHF. V is TRBV5-5 and J is TRBJ1-6; possible D gene TRBD1, 5 bases. Germline CDR1 SGHKS, CDR2 YYEKEE (reference sequence). This CDR3 has 14 residues. V lost 5 bases and J lost 2, with 8 bases in between.

This clonotype was seen a handful of times. The chain carries TRBV3-1 and TRBJ2-1; TRBD1 is a possible D gene (7 bases). This CDR3 is built from 16 residues. V shed 8 bases and J shed 1 base, with 18 bases lying between them. Germline CDR1 and CDR2: LGHDT and YNNKEL (reference sequence). The CDR3 nucleotides are TGTGCCAGCCGTCGTGGAGGGGGCATTTCCTACAATGAGCAGTTCTTC. Protein product: CASRRGGGISYNEQFF.

A remark on this clonotype: One base away lies a much larger clone, so this may be a sequencing read error. The rearrangement links TRBV9 to TRBJ2-2; no firm D call. Germline values: CDR1 SGDLS, CDR2 YYNGEE. V lost 4 bases and J lost 6, with 7 bases in between. The CDR3 spans 12 residues. This chain's CDR3 is CASSSKAGELFF. As DNA, the CDR3 is TGTGCCAGCAGCTCAAAGGCCGGGGAGCTGTTTTTT.

The chain employs TRBV7-6 and TRBJ2-1; D is undetermined. The germline gives CDR1 SGHVS, CDR2 FNYEAQ. The CDR3 runs to 16 residues. The ends were cut back, 3 bases at V and 1 base at J, with 13 bases in the middle. The CDR3 DNA follows: TGTGCCAGCAGCTTTCGACGCAGCGATTCCTACAATGAGCAGTTCTTC. Translating gives CASSFRRSDSYNEQFF.

The sample holds a few counts of this clonotype. The chain combines TRBV10-2 with TRBJ2-7; 11 nucleotides agree with TRBD1. Germline V lookup: CDR1 WSHSY, CDR2 SAAADI. The CDR3 is 13 residues long. J gave up 4 bases and V 6 bases, and 2 bases lay outside the gene matches. Written as DNA, the CDR3 is TGCGCCAGCAGGGACAGGGGGCGGTACGAGCAGTACTTC. Amino acid sequence: CASRDRGRYEQYF.

The chain employs TRBV12-3 or TRBV12-4 and TRBJ2-7; the match to TRBD1 covers 11 bases. V was clipped by 6 bases and J by 5 bases; unmatched bases: 6. The CDR3 contains 14 residues. The CDR3 is CASRPGQGGDEQYF. The CDR3 coding sequence is TGTGCCAGCAGGCCGGGACAGGGGGGAGACGAGCAGTACTTC.

This clonotype was detected a few times. The V gene is TRBV21-1, the J gene TRBJ2-7. TRBV21-1 is flagged as a pseudogene. The CDR3 contains 16 residues. The CDR3 region has the DNA TGTGCCAGCAGCAAAGTGGCAGAAAGGAGCTCCTACGAGCAGTACTTC. Translating it yields CASSKVAERSSYEQYF.

The sample holds a few counts of this clonotype. The chain employs TRBV20-1 and TRBJ2-3; D not certain. Germline V gives CDR1 DFQATT, CDR2 SNEGSKA (reference sequence). Trimming took 0 bases from V and 6 from J, leaving 10 bases between them. The CDR3 extends over 13 amino acids. CDR3 residues: CSARDGPLDTQYF. DNA of the CDR3: TGCAGTGCTAGAGATGGACCCTTGGATACGCAGTATTTT.

The rearrangement joins TRBV4-2 to TRBJ2-1, with a weak D call TRBD2 (6 bases). V dropped 4 bases and J dropped 8 bases, with 24 bases sitting between them. In germline, CDR1 is LGHNA, CDR2 YNFKEQ. CDR3 length: 17 residues. As DNA, the CDR3 is TGTGCCAGCAGCCGATCACTCGGGCGGGGATTTATCGATGAGCAGTTCTTC. This encodes CASSRSLGRGFIDEQFF.